This TCR beta chain stems from a study of shared clonotypes between healthy human individuals. Overall study results and limits: The low donor count limited represented genetic and exposure-history diversity.

For this clone: Antigen specificity is unknown.

The unsorted PBMC sample used ten immunoSEQ deep assay plates. Source study methods: From ImmunoSEQ came sequences covering only the junction and carrying no quality scores, so filtering differed. Clones were sequenced by immunoSEQ multiplex PCR, and TCRdb holds only the in-frame ones, with some missing. Clone size and V and J calls were adopted from that table, with D and trimming inferred from the DNA. The sample lists hundreds of thousands of clones; more than 75% were seen once. This CDR3 is built from 17 residues. Germline CDR1 is SGHRS and CDR2 is YFSETQ. V was clipped by 4 bases and J by 8 bases, with 25 bases between them.

This TCR was sampled from a woman aged 35 to 49 in good health. Some clones in this sample may be carry-over from other donors' samples. Sequencing input: PBMCs. The chain joins TRBV5-1 to TRBJ1-3; D is uncertain. CDR3 DNA: TGCGCCAGCAGCCTCGGTGGCGGACCGGGAGATAGTGACACCATATATTTT. Its protein is CASSLGGGPGDSDTIYF.